The clone carrying this TCR beta chain came up once. The antigen remains undetermined. The CDR3 contains 12 residues. The germline V gene has CDR1 MGHDK and CDR2 SYGVNS. V lost 3 bases, J lost 5 bases, and 5 bases lay in between. This record belongs to a study of cytomegalovirus exposure and HLA in healthy donors. General study results and limits: Later on, analysis showed that most CMV-associated TCR beta chains appeared to be HLA-restricted. Reportedly, TCR beta sequences accurately predicted HLA-A and HLA-B alleles in most subjects. Further analysis, carried out later, found HLA-associated TCR beta chains more clonally expanded than equally common other chains.

Primers for the PCR totalled 60 Vbeta and 13 Jbeta. As originally analysed: A later analysis counted 70 million to 85 million unique TCR beta chains, some 12 million shared. Assay used: immunoSEQ multiplex PCR; TCRdb lists only in-frame clones, some missing. V and J calls and clone size are copied from that table; D and trimming were computed from the DNA. The repertoire has 130,000 to 150,000 clones, more than 75% of them found once; the top ten carry 3% to 4%. The sequencing input was PBMCs. The gene calls are TRBV25-1 and TRBJ2-1; D is ambiguous. This clonotype was sampled from a female donor in good health and CMV-seronegative. The CDR3 reads CASSDYNNEQFF. CDR3 in DNA: TGTGCCAGCAGTGATTACAACAATGAGCAGTTCTTC.